What follows are 28 T cell receptor beta chains derived from one specimen sequenced in a study of shared clonotypes between healthy human individuals. CD8 cells classed as naive were CD45RO-negative and positively selected for CCR7, excluding terminally differentiated effector memory CD45RA+ cells. Sequenced by immunoSEQ multiplex PCR; TCRdb stores in-frame clones only, minus some. The data show around 2,100,000 clones, with approximately 95% seen just once and around 1.2% held by the top ten. Sequencing was performed on naive CD8+ T cells sorted from blood. The receptor set was obtained from a man younger than 35 in good health.

The chain combines TRBV7-9 with TRBJ2-1, with TRBD2 as a possible D gene (6 bases). CDR3 length equals 15 residues. The germline gives CDR1 SEHNR, CDR2 FQNEAQ (reference sequence). Trimming cost V 1 base and J 7 bases, with 14 bases left between them. As DNA, the CDR3 is TGTGCCAGCAGCTTAGAGGAGGGAGAAGGGAATGAGCAGTTCTTC. Amino acid sequence: CASSLEEGEGNEQFF.

The V and J genes are TRBV4-3 and TRBJ1-2, with unresolved D. Trimming removed 0 bases at V and 4 bases at J, with 12 bases between. The CDR3 loop spans 15 amino acids. The V gene's germline CDR1 is LGHNA and CDR2 YSLEER. The CDR3 DNA reads TGCGCCAGCAGCCAAGATGTTACTCCCGGCTATGGCTACACCTTC. Translated: CASSQDVTPGYGYTF.

J is TRBJ1-2 and V is TRBV5-1; 9 nucleotides match TRBD1. The CDR3 is made up of 14 amino acids. Trimming at V came to 4 bases and at J to 5 bases, leaving 6 bases not matched to a gene. The germline V gene has CDR1 SGHRS and CDR2 YFSETQ. CDR3 region: CASSGPGTGYGYTF. DNA of the CDR3: TGCGCCAGCAGCGGGCCCGGGACAGGGTATGGCTACACCTTC.

The rearrangement joins TRBV5-4 to TRBJ1-5; D not certain. Trimming pared 1 base from V and 0 bases from J, leaving 11 bases between. CDR3 length: 16 amino acids. Germline V CDR1 and CDR2: SGHNT, YYREEE (reference sequence). The CDR3 DNA sequence: TGTGCCAGCAGCTTGTGGACGGAGGATAGCAATCAGCCCCAGCATTTT. Its translation is CASSLWTEDSNQPQHF.

This clone showed up just a few times. The genes are TRBV2 and TRBJ1-3; D is ambiguous. The CDR3 spans 11 residues. Germline V gives CDR1 SNHLY, CDR2 FYNNEI. V was pared by 6 bases and J by 4 bases, with 4 bases between. The CDR3 nucleotides are TGTGCCAGCAGACGAGGAAACACCATATATTTT. Its translation is CASRRGNTIYF.

Only one count was recorded for this clone. The chain joins TRBV7-6 to TRBJ2-7, with TRBD2 matching 13 bases. This CDR3 spans 15 amino acids. From germline, CDR1 is SGHVS and CDR2 FNYEAQ. J lost 3 bases, V lost 5 bases, and 4 bases had no gene match. This CDR3 reads CASSIGLAGDYEQYF. The CDR3 DNA follows: TGTGCCAGCAGCATCGGACTAGCGGGGGACTACGAGCAGTACTTC.

The chain recombines TRBV4-3 with TRBJ1-1; D is unclear. Looked up from germline, CDR1 is LGHNA and CDR2 is YSLEER. V was trimmed by 2 bases and J by 5 bases, leaving 24 bases between them. CDR3 length: 18 amino acids. The CDR3 here is CASSQLSVSDDGKTEAFF. In nucleotides, the CDR3 is TGCGCCAGCAGCCAACTCTCCGTTTCGGACGACGGGAAAACTGAAGCTTTCTTT.

Of note for this clone: The sample has other DNA sequences that encode this CDR3 too. The chain links TRBV4-1 to TRBJ2-3; 12 bases match TRBD2. V dropped 2 bases and J dropped 3; count of bases not matched to a gene: 3. This CDR3 comprises 16 residues. The germline CDR1 and CDR2 sequences are MGHRA and YSYEKL. The CDR3: CASSQRLAGGTDTQYF. The CDR3 region has the DNA TGCGCCAGCAGCCAAAGGCTAGCGGGGGGGACAGATACGCAGTATTTT.

The chain joins TRBV7-2 to TRBJ1-1, with D perhaps matching TRBD1 (5 bases). CDR3 length: 16 residues. Germline V gives CDR1 SGHTA, CDR2 FQGNSA. V was clipped by 1 base and J by 3 bases, with 15 bases between them. The CDR3 spells CASSLVTGGTDTEAFF. In DNA form, the CDR3 reads TGTGCCAGCAGCTTAGTTACGGGGGGGACCGACACTGAAGCTTTCTTT.

V and J are TRBV2 and TRBJ1-5; 8 positions match TRBD1. Germline V gene data show CDR1 as SNHLY and CDR2 as FYNNEI. J lost 4 bases, V lost 7 bases, and 9 bases had no gene match. This CDR3 is built from 15 residues. CDR3 nucleotide sequence: TGTGCCAGCATCCGCGACAGGGGAGGAAATCAGCCCCAGCATTTT. This gives the protein CASIRDRGGNQPQHF.

J is TRBJ2-5 and V is TRBV20-1; possible D gene TRBD2, 5 bases. CDR1 and CDR2 (germline): DFQATT, SNEGSKA (reference sequence). CDR3 length: 11 residues. Trimming removed 3 bases from V and 7 bases from J, with 9 bases in between. The CDR3, as DNA: TGCAGTGCTAGCGCGGACTTGACCCAGTACTTC. This sequence encodes CSASADLTQYF.

The CDR3 reads CASSRGSQETQYF. CDR3 nucleotides: TGCGCCAGCAGCCGGGGCAGCCAAGAGACCCAGTACTTC. The J gene is TRBJ2-5, the V gene TRBV4-1; TRBD1 is a possible D gene (5 bases). This CDR3 is built from 13 residues. Per germline, CDR1 MGHRA and CDR2 YSYEKL. Trimming took 4 bases from V and 1 from J, leaving 7 bases between them.

The J gene is TRBJ1-4, the V gene TRBV6-1, with 10 bases fitting TRBD1. The junction had 8 bases not matched to a gene; V was cut back by 6 bases and J by 7 bases. The CDR3 has 15 residues. The germline V gene encodes CDR1 MNHNS and CDR2 SASEGT. The CDR3 coding sequence is TGTGCCAGCAGCAGGACAGGGACAGGGGTTGAAAAACTGTTTTTT. Translating gives CASSRTGTGVEKLFF.

This clone was recorded only once. The junction shows a germline mismatch at one end, possibly a read error. The rearrangement joins TRBV6-4 to TRBJ1-2; D is possibly TRBD1 (5 bases). The CDR3 consists of 12 residues. Germline CDR1 MRHNA, CDR2 SNTAGT. CDR3 residues: CASSDSGTDLFF. The CDR3 nucleotides are TGTGCCAGCAGTGACTCAGGGACGGACTTGTTCTTC.

J is TRBJ2-7 and V is TRBV21-1; TRBD1 was called by the table and not checked on the DNA. TRBV21-1 corresponds to a pseudogene. The CDR3 covers 15 residues. The chain's CDR3 is CASSKSSGKGSEQYF. The CDR3 nucleotides are TGTGCCAGCAGCAAGTCGTCAGGGAAGGGTTCCGAGCAGTACTTC.

The V gene is TRBV19, the J gene TRBJ2-5; D possibly corresponds to TRBD2 (5 bases). This CDR3 has 15 residues. V lost 3 bases to trimming and J lost 5 bases, with 16 bases between them. CDR1 is LNHDA, CDR2 SQIVND, per germline (reference sequence). CDR3 sequence reads: CASSIWQDGEETQYF. As DNA, the CDR3 is TGTGCCAGTAGTATTTGGCAAGATGGGGAGGAGACCCAGTACTTC. Filled out from reference TRBV19 and TRBJ2-5, the complete variable domain reads DGGITQSPKYLFRKEGQNVTLSCEQNLNHDAMYWYRQDPGQGLRLIYYSQIVNDFQKGDIAEGYSVSREKKESFPLTVTSAQKNPTAFYLCASSIWQDGEETQYFGPGTRLLVL.

CDR3 sequence (DNA): TGCGCCAGCAGTGAAGGACCTAGCTCCTACAATGAGCAGTTCTTC. Translating it yields CASSEGPSSYNEQFF. The rearrangement uses TRBV10-1 and TRBJ2-1; D uncertain. Germline V gives CDR1 WNHNN, CDR2 SYGVQD (reference sequence). The CDR3 has 15 residues. Trimming stripped 3 bases from V and 0 bases from J, with 9 bases between.

CDR3 sequence: CASSQSRGTINEQFF. In nucleotides, the CDR3 is TGCGCCAGCAGCCAGTCGAGGGGGACTATCAATGAGCAGTTCTTC. V and J are TRBV4-1 and TRBJ2-1; perhaps TRBD2 as D (7 bases). The CDR3 consists of 15 residues. Trimming shortened V by 3 bases and J by 6 bases, and 15 bases separated the two germline ends. Germline lookup yields CDR1 MGHRA and CDR2 YSYEKL.

This clone has a handful of counts. V is TRBV29-1 and J is TRBJ2-5; 10 bases are a match to TRBD2. The germline gives CDR1 SQVTM, CDR2 ANQGSEA. The CDR3 length is 13 residues. With V trimmed by 4 bases and J by 1 base, 0 bases remained unmatched. This CDR3 reads CSVASGSQETQYF. Written as DNA, the CDR3 is TGCAGCGTTGCTAGCGGGAGCCAAGAGACCCAGTACTTC. The complete variable domain, with remaining parts taken from reference TRBV29-1 and TRBJ2-5, reads SAVISQKPSRDICQRGTSLTIQCQVDSQVTMMFWYRQQPGQSLTLIATANQGSEATYESGFVIDKFPISRPNLTFSTLTVSNMSPEDSSIYLCSVASGSQETQYFGPGTRLLVL.

This rearrangement joins TRBV7-6 to TRBJ2-7; 7 nucleotides line up with TRBD1. The CDR3 covers 14 residues. Germline CDR1 and CDR2: SGHVS and FNYEAQ. V shed 4 bases, J shed 1 base, and the junction held 4 bases outside the gene matches. CDR3 residues: CASSWGQLSYEQYF. In nucleotides, the CDR3 is TGTGCCAGCAGCTGGGGACAGTTATCCTACGAGCAGTACTTC.

About this clone: This specimen includes other DNA sequences encoding the same CDR3. The chain joins TRBV6-1 to TRBJ1-1; TRBD1 aligns across 7 bases. With 2 bases clipped from V and 0 bases from J, the junction kept 3 bases outside the gene matches. This CDR3 is built from 15 residues. CDR1 and CDR2 (germline): MNHNS, SASEGT. The CDR3 region is CASSERGLMNTEAFF. CDR3 coding DNA: TGTGCCAGCAGTGAAAGGGGGCTGATGAACACTGAAGCTTTCTTT.

The rearrangement links TRBV4-2 to TRBJ1-4, with unresolved D. Germline-derived CDR1 and CDR2 are LGHNA and YNFKEQ. This CDR3 region has 14 residues. The V end lost 1 base, the J end lost 4 bases, and 7 bases lay between the germline ends. The CDR3 reads CASSQGGNNEKLFF. For the CDR3, the DNA is TGTGCCAGCAGCCAAGGAGGGAATAATGAAAAACTGTTTTTT.

The gene calls are TRBV6-5 and TRBJ1-1; D is possibly TRBD1 (6 bases). In germline, CDR1 is MNHEY, CDR2 SVGAGI. V lost 5 bases to trimming and J lost 7 bases, with 20 bases between them. The CDR3 length is 15 residues. The CDR3 DNA reads as TGTGCCAGCAGTCTAAGACAGGTGGCGAAGAGTGAAGCTTTCTTT. This translates into CASSLRQVAKSEAFF.

CDR3 nucleotides: TGTGCCAGCAGTTTTAGAGGTGAGGGTGATACGCAGTATTTT. This translates into CASSFRGEGDTQYF. The chain joins TRBV28 to TRBJ2-3; D possibly corresponds to TRBD2 (5 bases). The CDR3 sequence is 14 residues long. Germline V CDR1 and CDR2: MDHEN, SYDVKM. V gave up 3 bases and J gave up 6 bases, with 13 bases separating them.

This chain connects TRBV21-1 to TRBJ2-7; the D call of TRBD2 is as the table states it, not checked on the DNA. TRBV21-1 is an annotated pseudogene. The length of the CDR3 is 13 residues. CDR3 coding DNA: TGTGCCAGCTGCAGGGAGTTCTCCTACGAGCAGTACTTC. Its protein is CASCREFSYEQYF.

Turning to this clone: Germline and junction disagree at one end, which may indicate a read error. CDR3 region: CASSEAGGPTYEQYF. CDR3 DNA: TGTGCCAGCAGCGAAGCGGGAGGGCCCACCTACGAGCAGTACTTC. The rearrangement joins TRBV2 to TRBJ2-7, with 10 nucleotides matching TRBD2. The CDR3 has 15 amino acids. Per the germline V gene, CDR1 is SNHLY and CDR2 is FYNNEI.

The chain uses TRBV6-1 and TRBJ2-5; possibly TRBD2 for D (5 bases). The CDR3 sequence is 14 residues long. CDR1 is MNHNS, CDR2 SASEGT, per germline. V lost 8 bases and J lost 1, with 14 bases in between. CDR3 bases: TGTGCCAGCCAGGACTCTCAGCTCCAAGAGACCCAGTACTTC. This translates into CASQDSQLQETQYF.

The sample holds one count of this clone. The chain uses TRBV5-6 and TRBJ2-7; D possibly corresponds to TRBD1 (5 bases). The CDR3 is 15 residues long. Germline V CDR1 and CDR2: SGHDT, YYEEEE. Trimming removed 4 bases at V and 4 bases at J, with 18 bases between. CDR3 protein: CASSQVGAGSYEQYF. The CDR3, as DNA: TGTGCCAGCAGCCAAGTAGGGGCAGGGTCTTACGAGCAGTACTTC.